This T cell receptor beta chain was captured by sequencing in a study of spatial heterogeneity in lung cancer (dated by TCRdb to the late 2010s). Context from the whole study: Beta-chain transcripts were consistently detected in greater numbers than alpha-chain transcripts, which likely reflected higher beta-chain transcript abundance. The study quantitatively compared TCR alpha and beta repertoires across multiple tumor regions, matched nontumor lung and blood in non-small cell lung cancer. In the raw uncorrected reads, each unique combination of TCR and UMI appeared more than ten times on average. Nonsynonymous mutation counts, determined by whole-exome sequencing of tumor tissue, were related to features of the TCR repertoire. Both alpha and beta chains were TCR-sequenced in approximately 200 tumor regions, about 64 matched nontumor lung samples and over 55 PBMC samples obtained at surgery.

This clonotype has at least ten counts. This clone's antigen is unknown. No base qualities exist here, and no much larger clone lies one base off it. According to the study, the label for this sample's time point signals: sample taken at primary tumor resection. TCR sequencing used whole RNA extracted from tumor and nontumor lung tissue, or from cryopreserved PBMC samples, without cell sorting. Donors were some 67 patients with early-stage, untreated non-small cell lung cancer from the lung TRACERx cohort. Patients were selected for TCR sequencing only if sufficient RNA was available from at least two tumor regions. The investigation overall reported the following: Ubiquitous expanded tumor TCRs showed up in blood more often at tumor resection than at routine follow-up. Additional single-cell paired TCR alpha and beta sequencing was considered necessary to confirm, at a functional level, the hypothesis that regional TCRs recognize regional mutations.

The library was prepared using 5' RACE. TCRdb lists the instrument as NextSeq 500. To allow correction of PCR and sequencing errors, the TCR library protocol tagged every TCR cDNA molecule with a unique molecular identifier. The paper's data handling went like this. Decombinator tools were used for TCR identification, UMI-based error correction and CDR3 extraction. TCRs above a frequency of 2 per 1,000, corresponding to the top 1% of the tumor frequency distribution, were defined as expanded. Renyi diversity was computed with the R vegan package after each repertoire had been subsampled 100 times to 5,000 TCRs. CDR3 similarity networks were built from amino acid triplet string-kernel similarity, connecting CDR3s with pairwise similarity above 0.82. TCRdb's own reprocessing of the public reads used fastp at Q25 and MiXCR and kept productive beta chains. Each CDR3 protein gets just one entry, which takes the most common genes and DNA from the rows behind it. In this record, the V and J calls reflect TCRdb's handling and not the investigators' own analysis. Counted in this sample were tens of thousands of distinct CDR3 sequences; about 12% of them appeared once. Over 40% of the sample is held by the ten biggest clonotypes.

V lost 4 bases and J lost 5 bases, and the count of bases not matched to a germline gene is 13. Spanning cysteine to phenylalanine, the CDR3 consists of 16 amino acids. Only the CDR3 DNA is retained, 48 bases long and in frame from the first base. CDR1 and CDR2, per the germline V gene (reference sequence), are SEHNR and FQNEAQ. The receptor chain draws on TRBV7-9 and TRBJ1-1; a stretch of 7 junction bases matches TRBD1. Source: PBMCs, taken at surgery. The source is a male donor with early-stage non-small cell lung cancer. The nucleotide sequence reads TGTGCCAGCAGCTACCCGCGACAGGGAAGGAGGACTGAAGCTTTCTTT. Translated, it reads CASSYPRQGRRTEAFF.